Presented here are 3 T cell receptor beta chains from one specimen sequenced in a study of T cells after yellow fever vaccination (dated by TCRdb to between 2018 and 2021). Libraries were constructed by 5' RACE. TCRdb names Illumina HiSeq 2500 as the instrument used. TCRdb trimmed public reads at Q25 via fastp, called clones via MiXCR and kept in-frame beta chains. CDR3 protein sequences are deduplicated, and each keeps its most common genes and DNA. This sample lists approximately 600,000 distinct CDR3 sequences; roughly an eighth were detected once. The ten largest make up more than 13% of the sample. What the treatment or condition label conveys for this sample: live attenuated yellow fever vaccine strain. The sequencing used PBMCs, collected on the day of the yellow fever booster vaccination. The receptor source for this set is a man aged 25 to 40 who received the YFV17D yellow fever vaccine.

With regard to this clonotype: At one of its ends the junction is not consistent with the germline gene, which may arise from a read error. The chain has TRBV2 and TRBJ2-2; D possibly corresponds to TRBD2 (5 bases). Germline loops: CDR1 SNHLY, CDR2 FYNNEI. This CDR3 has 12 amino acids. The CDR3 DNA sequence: TGTGCCGGCAGTTCCGGGATCGGGGAGCTGTTTTTT. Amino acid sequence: CAGSSGIGELFF.

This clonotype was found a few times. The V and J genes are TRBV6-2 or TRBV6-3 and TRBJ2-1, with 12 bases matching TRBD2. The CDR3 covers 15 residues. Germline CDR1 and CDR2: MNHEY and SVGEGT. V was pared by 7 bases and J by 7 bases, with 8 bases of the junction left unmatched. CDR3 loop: CASIRRLAGVNEQFF. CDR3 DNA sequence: TGTGCCAGCATCAGAAGACTAGCGGGAGTTAATGAGCAGTTCTTC.

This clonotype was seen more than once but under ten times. The CDR3: CASSEMDTQYF. DNA for the CDR3: TGTGCCAGCAGCGAAATGGATACGCAGTATTTT. The chain links TRBV7-2 to TRBJ2-3; D is undetermined. In germline, CDR1 is SGHTA, CDR2 FQGNSA. Trimming left V 5 bases short and J 6 bases short, with 6 bases between. CDR3 length: 11 amino acids.